A single sample gave rise to the 25 T cell receptor beta chains below, sequenced in a study of blood T cell repertoires in COVID-19. Sequenced by immunoSEQ multiplex PCR; TCRdb stores in-frame clones only, minus some. The sample lists some 270,000 clones; 85% to 90% were seen once. The sequencing sample was made of PBMCs or T cells enriched from blood (not recorded which). These receptors all come from a woman in her 30s with acute COVID-19.

The gene calls are TRBV5-1 and TRBJ2-1, with TRBD1 as a possible D gene (6 bases). Trimming removed 3 bases from V and 0 bases from J, with 10 bases in between. The CDR3 totals 15 residues. Germline CDR1 reads SGHRS; CDR2 reads YFSETQ. The CDR3 DNA sequence: TGCGCCAGCAGCTCAAAAGGGGGCTCCTACAATGAGCAGTTCTTC. This encodes CASSSKGGSYNEQFF.

The chain employs TRBV27 and TRBJ2-1; 8 nucleotides agree with TRBD2. Germline CDR1 MNHEY, CDR2 SMNVEV (reference sequence). V trimming: 6 bases; J trimming: 7 bases; junction bases outside the gene matches: 5. CDR3 length equals 13 residues. This chain's CDR3 is CASSAGLGNEQFF. The DNA of the CDR3 is TGTGCCAGCAGCGCGGGACTAGGGAATGAGCAGTTCTTC.

V and J are TRBV4-1 and TRBJ2-1; 9 bases fit TRBD2. CDR1 and CDR2 (germline): MGHRA, YSYEKL. This CDR3 has 17 residues. Trimming at V came to 7 bases and at J to 6 bases, leaving 16 bases not matched to a gene. CDR3 DNA sequence: TGCGCCAGCACCCCAAGACTAGGGCTAGCGGGAATCAATGAGCAGTTCTTC. It codes for CASTPRLGLAGINEQFF.

The chain recombines TRBV5-1 with TRBJ2-7; 13 nucleotides align to TRBD2. The V and J ends lost 0 bases and 4 bases, in that order; junction bases with no gene match: 7. Germline lookup yields CDR1 SGHRS and CDR2 YFSETQ. This CDR3 comprises 17 residues. The DNA of the CDR3 is TGCGCCAGCAGCTTGGCCACCGGGACTAGCGGGGCATACGAGCAGTACTTC. Encoded protein: CASSLATGTSGAYEQYF.

The gene calls are TRBV7-8 and TRBJ2-7; the match to TRBD2 covers 7 bases. J was trimmed by 5 bases and V by 5 bases; bases with no gene match: 9. The CDR3 loop spans 14 amino acids. The germline V gene encodes CDR1 SGHVS and CDR2 FQNEAQ. The CDR3 bases are TGTGCCAGCAGCCTCCGGGGAGGGATCAACGAGCAGTACTTC. Protein product: CASSLRGGINEQYF.

The chain uses TRBV5-6 and TRBJ2-7; D is ambiguous. V was trimmed by 2 bases and J by 3 bases, leaving 12 bases between them. This CDR3 is 14 amino acids long. Looked up from germline, CDR1 is SGHDT and CDR2 is YYEEEE. CDR3 protein: CASSLFGGFYEQYF. CDR3 nucleotides: TGTGCCAGCAGCTTATTCGGCGGATTCTACGAGCAGTACTTC.

The rearrangement uses TRBV19 and TRBJ2-3; maybe TRBD1 (5 bases). CDR3 length equals 13 residues. The ends were cut back, 8 bases at V and 0 bases at J, with 9 bases in the middle. Germline CDR1 is LNHDA and CDR2 is SQIVND (reference sequence). CDR3 nucleotides: TGTGCCAGTCGACAGCCTAGCACAGATACGCAGTATTTT. It is translated as CASRQPSTDTQYF.

The J gene is TRBJ2-4, the V gene TRBV10-1, with TRBD1 matching over 11 bases. Germline loops: CDR1 WNHNN, CDR2 SYGVQD (reference sequence). The CDR3 extends over 17 amino acids. The junction had 5 bases not matched to a gene; V was cut back by 4 bases and J by 0 bases. The CDR3 loop reads CASSAPGQGVAKNIQYF. The CDR3 DNA sequence: TGCGCCAGCAGTGCCCCGGGACAGGGGGTAGCCAAAAACATTCAGTACTTC.

The rearrangement links TRBV9 to TRBJ2-1, with unresolved D. The V end lost 0 bases, the J end lost 6 bases, and 7 bases lay between the germline ends. Germline V gene lookup returns CDR1 SGDLS and CDR2 YYNGEE. The CDR3 covers 13 residues. Here the CDR3 DNA reads TGTGCCAGCAGCGTAGCAGGATTCAATGAGCAGTTCTTC. The encoded protein is CASSVAGFNEQFF.

This clone was counted a single time. V usage is TRBV6-2 or TRBV6-3 and J usage is TRBJ2-7; a weak D match, TRBD1 (5 bases). V was trimmed by 3 bases and J by 3 bases, leaving 12 bases between them. This CDR3 comprises 14 residues. CDR1 MNHEY and CDR2 SVGEGT come from the germline V gene. The CDR3 loop is CASSYQGSLYEQYF. The CDR3 DNA reads TGTGCCAGCAGTTATCAGGGATCCCTCTACGAGCAGTACTTC.

The CDR3 is CASSWGLGQETQYF. CDR3 nucleotide sequence: TGCGCCAGCAGCTGGGGCCTTGGCCAAGAGACCCAGTACTTC. The rearrangement uses TRBV5-1 and TRBJ2-5, with D perhaps TRBD1 (5 bases). The CDR3 has 14 residues. V was clipped by 3 bases and J by 1 base, with 10 bases between them. CDR1 is SGHRS, CDR2 YFSETQ, per germline.

J is TRBJ2-1 and V is TRBV14; TRBD2 might be the D (5 bases). V was trimmed by 4 bases and J by 10 bases, leaving 14 bases between them. CDR1 and CDR2 (germline): SGHDN, FVKESK. The CDR3 has 13 residues. The CDR3 DNA sequence: TGTGCCAGCAGCCTCGTCGGGGAAATGGAGCAGTTCTTC. It codes for CASSLVGEMEQFF.

The rearrangement uses TRBV7-8 and TRBJ2-7; 8 nucleotides align to TRBD1. The CDR3 is 15 amino acids. Looked up from germline, CDR1 is SGHVS and CDR2 is FQNEAQ. V trimming: 5 bases; J trimming: 1 base; junction bases outside the gene matches: 7. Here the CDR3 DNA reads TGTGCCAGCAGCACTCAGGGGGCGCTTTCCTACGAGCAGTACTTC. This codes for CASSTQGALSYEQYF.

The chain carries TRBV2 and TRBJ2-2, with D possibly TRBD2 on 6 matching bases. The V gene lost 5 bases and the J gene lost 1 base, with 14 bases spanning the gap. CDR1 is SNHLY, CDR2 FYNNEI, per germline. The CDR3 sequence is 16 residues long. CDR3 amino acids: CASSWDSPLNTGELFF. The CDR3 DNA is TGTGCCAGCAGTTGGGACTCCCCGCTGAACACCGGGGAGCTGTTTTTT.

V is TRBV7-9 and J is TRBJ2-2, with TRBD1 matching over 7 bases. There are 15 residues in the CDR3. Germline V gene sequence: CDR1 SEHNR, CDR2 FQNEAQ (reference sequence). V shed 5 bases, J shed 5 bases, and the junction held 8 bases outside the gene matches. This chain's CDR3 is CASSKDRLFTGELFF. DNA for the CDR3: TGTGCCAGCAGCAAGGACAGGTTGTTTACCGGGGAGCTGTTTTTT.

This sequence joins TRBV7-9 and TRBJ2-7, with 10 bases lining up with TRBD2. The CDR3 is made up of 16 amino acids. CDR1 is SEHNR and CDR2 is FQNEAQ in the germline V gene (reference sequence). V trimming: 5 bases; J trimming: 2 bases; junction bases outside the gene matches: 9. For the CDR3, the DNA is TGTGCCAGCAGCCCAGGCTTTGGACTAGCGGCCTACGAGCAGTACTTC. This sequence encodes CASSPGFGLAAYEQYF.

CDR3: CASSLDRQGPYEQYF. The CDR3, as DNA: TGTGCCAGCAGCTTGGATAGACAGGGACCCTACGAGCAGTACTTC. The J gene is TRBJ2-7, the V gene TRBV5-6; the match to TRBD1 covers 7 bases. The J segment lost 2 bases and the V segment lost 0 bases, leaving 5 bases of the junction unmatched. This CDR3 contains 15 residues. In germline, CDR1 is SGHDT, CDR2 YYEEEE.

The chain recombines TRBV3-1 (or the pseudogene TRBV3-2) with TRBJ1-1; 8 bases line up with TRBD1. Germline loops: CDR1 LGHDT, CDR2 YNNKEL (reference sequence). The CDR3 consists of 15 residues. J was trimmed by 5 bases and V by 1 base; bases with no gene match: 6. The CDR3, as DNA: TGTGCCAGCAGCCAAGTTGGGACAGGTGGAACTGAAGCTTTCTTT. It is translated as CASSQVGTGGTEAFF.

The genes are TRBV29-1 and TRBJ2-7; 10 bases are shared with TRBD2. CDR1 is SQVTM and CDR2 is ANQGSEA in the germline V gene. V lost 3 bases to trimming and J lost 4 bases; unmatched junction nucleotides: 3. This CDR3 is built from 13 residues. In DNA, the CDR3 is TGCAGCGTTGAGACTAGCGGGCTTTACGAGCAGTACTTC. Its translation: CSVETSGLYEQYF.

This clone was seen just once. This rearrangement joins TRBV19 to TRBJ2-3, with a possible D match to TRBD1 (6 bases). Germline lookup yields CDR1 LNHDA and CDR2 SQIVND (reference sequence). This CDR3 has 16 residues. Trimming removed 8 bases from V and 2 bases from J, with 20 bases in between. CDR3 protein: CASSDFWGQPTDTQYF. Written as DNA, the CDR3 is TGTGCCAGTTCCGATTTTTGGGGGCAACCCACAGATACGCAGTATTTT.

V and J are TRBV2 and TRBJ2-2; perhaps TRBD1 as D (7 bases). This CDR3 comprises 16 residues. Germline lookup yields CDR1 SNHLY and CDR2 FYNNEI. The V end lost 8 bases, the J end lost 0 bases, and 16 bases lay between the germline ends. In nucleotides, the CDR3 is TGTGCCAGCTTTAAGGAGGGGGCGACGAACACCGGGGAGCTGTTTTTT. Its protein product is CASFKEGATNTGELFF.

For the CDR3, the DNA is TGTGCCAGCAGCCCAGACACGGGACAGAAACAAAACATTCAGTACTTC. It encodes CASSPDTGQKQNIQYF. This chain joins TRBV5-4 and TRBJ2-4, with 7 bases fitting TRBD1. This CDR3 comprises 16 residues. V lost 4 bases to trimming and J lost 5 bases; unmatched junction nucleotides: 12. The germline V gene encodes CDR1 SGHNT and CDR2 YYREEE (reference sequence).

This clone has only a few counts. The chain carries TRBV19 and TRBJ2-3; 10 nucleotides line up with TRBD2. The CDR3 contains 15 residues. Germline V gene sequence: CDR1 LNHDA, CDR2 SQIVND (reference sequence). With V trimmed by 5 bases and J by 3 bases, 5 bases remained unmatched. The CDR3 DNA sequence: TGTGCCAGTAGTGTCGAGACTAGCGGGACAGATACGCAGTATTTT. Translation: CASSVETSGTDTQYF.

The rearrangement uses TRBV7-6 and TRBJ2-2; D unresolved. The germline V gene encodes CDR1 SGHVS and CDR2 FNYEAQ. The V and J ends lost 9 bases and 4 bases respectively, with 15 bases between them. CDR3 length: 14 amino acids. Here the CDR3 DNA reads TGTGCCAGTAAAAGCCTTCGGAGCACCGGGGAGCTGTTTTTT. Translated, it gives CASKSLRSTGELFF.

CDR3 bases: TGTGCCTGGAGCCCCCAGGTGCGCTACGAGCAGTACTTC. Translated: CAWSPQVRYEQYF. The chain couples TRBV30 to TRBJ2-7, with D unclear. Germline V gene sequence: CDR1 GTSNPN, CDR2 SVGIG (reference sequence). The CDR3 length is 13 residues. V was trimmed by 3 bases and J by 3 bases, leaving 12 bases between them.